This entry lists 4 T cell receptor beta chains sequenced from one sample in a study of T cells in Graves' hyperthyroidism and ophthalmopathy. TCR beta CDR3 sequences were amplified from RNA transcripts. An initial round of RT-PCR targeting the TCR CDR3 relied on the HTBI primer set. MiXCR was run by TCRdb on the multiplex PCR reads, yielding one entry per CDR3 protein. The data hold about 580,000 distinct CDR3 sequences, with about 14% observed a single time. Sequenced input: blood. Every receptor here comes from a woman under 40 with Graves' hyperthyroidism that later progressed to Graves' ophthalmopathy.

A note on this clonotype: With a much larger clone just one base away, this may be a read error. V usage is TRBV29-1 and J usage is TRBJ2-1; D call uncertain. The germline CDR1 and CDR2 sequences are SQVTM and ANQGSEA. The CDR3 length is 10 residues. V was pared by 8 bases and J by 8 bases, with 10 bases between. The CDR3 region is CSTVQHEQFF. The CDR3, as DNA: TGCAGCACTGTACAACATGAGCAGTTCTTC.

This clonotype was seen repeatedly, ten times or more. The chain combines TRBV7-2 with TRBJ2-3, with D perhaps matching TRBD1 or TRBD2 (5 bases each). CDR3 length equals 12 residues. From germline, CDR1 is SGHTA and CDR2 FQGNSA. The V end lost 5 bases, the J end lost 9 bases, and 12 bases lay between the germline ends. CDR3 region: CASSVGGSTQYF. In nucleotides, the CDR3 is TGTGCCAGCAGCGTTGGGGGTTCAACGCAGTATTTT. The full variable domain, its missing parts supplied by reference TRBV7-2 and TRBJ2-3, is GAGVSQSPSNKVTEKGKDVELRCDPISGHTALYWYRQSLGQGLEFLIYFQGNSAPDKSGLPSDRFSAERTGGSVSTLTIQRTQQEDSAVYLCASSVGGSTQYFGPGTRLTVL.

Ten or more counts support this clonotype. The gene calls are TRBV12-3 or TRBV12-4 and TRBJ2-1, with a possible D match to TRBD1 (5 bases). The CDR3 extends over 16 amino acids. The V and J ends lost 5 bases and 2 bases respectively, with 16 bases between them. The CDR3 spells CASSPRQGTPYNEQFF. In DNA form, the CDR3 reads TGTGCCAGCAGTCCGCGCCAGGGAACCCCCTACAATGAGCAGTTCTTC.

This clonotype was observed many times. The chain combines TRBV11-1 with TRBJ2-1; 12 bases are shared with TRBD2. V shed 4 bases and J 10 bases; nucleotides not matched to a gene: 14. The CDR3 covers 17 residues. Germline V gives CDR1 SGHAT, CDR2 FQDESV (reference sequence). CDR3 loop: CASSSGLGLAGGNEQFF. The CDR3 DNA reads as TGTGCCAGCAGCTCAGGATTGGGGCTAGCGGGAGGGAACGAGCAGTTCTTC.